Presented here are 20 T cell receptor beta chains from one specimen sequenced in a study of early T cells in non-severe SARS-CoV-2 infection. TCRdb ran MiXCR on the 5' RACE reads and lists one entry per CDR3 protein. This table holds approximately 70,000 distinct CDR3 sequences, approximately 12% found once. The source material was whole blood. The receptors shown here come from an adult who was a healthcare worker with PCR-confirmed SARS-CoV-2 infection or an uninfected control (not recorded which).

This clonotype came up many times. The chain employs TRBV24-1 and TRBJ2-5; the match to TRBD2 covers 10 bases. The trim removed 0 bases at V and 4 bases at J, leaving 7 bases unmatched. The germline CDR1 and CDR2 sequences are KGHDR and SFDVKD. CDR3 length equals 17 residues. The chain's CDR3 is CATSDLPGTSEVETQYF. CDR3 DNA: TGTGCCACCAGTGATTTGCCAGGGACTAGCGAGGTAGAGACCCAGTACTTC.

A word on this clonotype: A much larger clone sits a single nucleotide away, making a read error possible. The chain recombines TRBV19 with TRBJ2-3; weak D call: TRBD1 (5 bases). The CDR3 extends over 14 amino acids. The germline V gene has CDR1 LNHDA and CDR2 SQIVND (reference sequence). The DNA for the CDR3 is TGTGCCAGTAGAGGGGCCTATGGCACAGATACGCAGTGTTTT. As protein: CASRGAYGTDTQCF.

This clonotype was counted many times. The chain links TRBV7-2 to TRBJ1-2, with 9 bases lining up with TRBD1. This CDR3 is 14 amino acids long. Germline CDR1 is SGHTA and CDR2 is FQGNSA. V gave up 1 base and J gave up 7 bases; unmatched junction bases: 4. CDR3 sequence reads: CASSLDRGRSGYTF. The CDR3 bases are TGTGCCAGCAGCTTAGACAGGGGGCGAAGTGGCTACACCTTC.

The CDR3 region is CSARDLIGSDQPQHF. The CDR3 DNA follows: TGCAGTGCTAGAGATCTGATAGGTTCCGATCAGCCCCAGCATTTT. The chain has TRBV20-1 and TRBJ1-5; D is ambiguous. There are 15 residues in the CDR3. The germline V gene encodes CDR1 DFQATT and CDR2 SNEGSKA (reference sequence). Trimming cost V 0 bases and J 5 bases, with 14 bases left between them.

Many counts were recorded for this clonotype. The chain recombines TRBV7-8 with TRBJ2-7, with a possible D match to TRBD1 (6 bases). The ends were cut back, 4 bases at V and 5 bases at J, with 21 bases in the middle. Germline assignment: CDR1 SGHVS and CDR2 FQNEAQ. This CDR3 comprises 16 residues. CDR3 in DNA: TGTGCCAGCAGCTCCGGAACAGGGTTCTTTCGGAACGAGCAGTACTTC. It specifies CASSSGTGFFRNEQYF.

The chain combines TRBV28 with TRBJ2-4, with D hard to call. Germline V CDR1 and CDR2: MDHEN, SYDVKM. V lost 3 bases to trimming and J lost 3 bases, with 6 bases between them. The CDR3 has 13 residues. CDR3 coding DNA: TGTGCCAGCAGTTTGAGACTCAAAAACATTCAGTACTTC. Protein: CASSLRLKNIQYF.

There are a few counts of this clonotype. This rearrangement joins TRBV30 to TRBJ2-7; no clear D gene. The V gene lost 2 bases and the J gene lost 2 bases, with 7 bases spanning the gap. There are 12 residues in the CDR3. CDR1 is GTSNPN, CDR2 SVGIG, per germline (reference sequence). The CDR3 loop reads CAWSSPPYEQYF. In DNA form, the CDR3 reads TGTGCCTGGAGTTCTCCGCCCTACGAGCAGTACTTC.

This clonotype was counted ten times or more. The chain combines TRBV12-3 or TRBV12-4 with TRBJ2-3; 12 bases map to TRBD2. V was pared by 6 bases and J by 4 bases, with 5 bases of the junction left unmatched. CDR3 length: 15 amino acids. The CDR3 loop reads CASSPLAGGPDTQYF. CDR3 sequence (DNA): TGTGCCAGCAGCCCACTAGCGGGGGGTCCAGATACGCAGTATTTT.

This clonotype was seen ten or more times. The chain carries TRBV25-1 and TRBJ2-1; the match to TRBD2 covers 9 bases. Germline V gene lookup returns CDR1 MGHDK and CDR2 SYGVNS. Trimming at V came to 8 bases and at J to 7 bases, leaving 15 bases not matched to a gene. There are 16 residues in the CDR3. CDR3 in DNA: TGTGCCAGCCGGGATCATAGGCTAGCGGGATGGAATGAGCAGTTCTTC. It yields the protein CASRDHRLAGWNEQFF.

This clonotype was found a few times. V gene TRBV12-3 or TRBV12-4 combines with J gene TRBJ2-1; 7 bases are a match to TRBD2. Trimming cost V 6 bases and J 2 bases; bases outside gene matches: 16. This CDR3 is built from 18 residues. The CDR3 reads CASRLGSLGLPPYNEQFF. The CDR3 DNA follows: TGTGCCAGCAGACTTGGCTCACTGGGACTACCGCCCTACAATGAGCAGTTCTTC.

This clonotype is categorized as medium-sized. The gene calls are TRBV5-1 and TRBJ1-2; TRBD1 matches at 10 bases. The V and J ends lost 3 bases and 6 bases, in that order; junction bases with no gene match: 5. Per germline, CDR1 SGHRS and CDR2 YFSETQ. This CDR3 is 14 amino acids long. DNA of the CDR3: TGCGCCAGCAGCTCCACCGGGACAGGGGATGGCTACACCTTC. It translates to CASSSTGTGDGYTF.

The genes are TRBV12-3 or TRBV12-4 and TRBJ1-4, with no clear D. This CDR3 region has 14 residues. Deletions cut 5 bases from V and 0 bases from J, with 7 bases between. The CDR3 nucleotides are TGTGCCAGCAGTCTGGCCGCAACTAATGAAAAACTGTTTTTT. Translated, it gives CASSLAATNEKLFF.

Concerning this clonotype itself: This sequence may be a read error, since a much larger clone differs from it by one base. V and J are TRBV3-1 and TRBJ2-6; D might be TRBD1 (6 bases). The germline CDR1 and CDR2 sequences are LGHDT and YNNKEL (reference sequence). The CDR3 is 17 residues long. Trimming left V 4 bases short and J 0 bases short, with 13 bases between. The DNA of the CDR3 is TGTGCCAGCAGCCTAATGTCAGGGGTCTCTGGGGCCAACGTCCTGACTTTC. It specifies CASSLMSGVSGANVLTF.

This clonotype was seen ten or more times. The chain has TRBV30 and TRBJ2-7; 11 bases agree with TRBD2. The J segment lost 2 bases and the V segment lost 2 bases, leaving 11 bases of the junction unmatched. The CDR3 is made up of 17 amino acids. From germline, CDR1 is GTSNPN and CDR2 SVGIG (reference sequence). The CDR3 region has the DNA TGTGCCTGGAGTCCTACCTCTAGCGGGAGGACCCCCTACGAGCAGTACTTC. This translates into CAWSPTSSGRTPYEQYF.

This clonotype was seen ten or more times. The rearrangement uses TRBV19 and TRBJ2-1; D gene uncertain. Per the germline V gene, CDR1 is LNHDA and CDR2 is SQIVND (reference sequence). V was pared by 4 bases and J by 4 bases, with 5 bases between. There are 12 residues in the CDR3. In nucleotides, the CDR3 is TGTGCCAGTAGTAGACCTTACAATGAGCAGTTCTTC. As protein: CASSRPYNEQFF.

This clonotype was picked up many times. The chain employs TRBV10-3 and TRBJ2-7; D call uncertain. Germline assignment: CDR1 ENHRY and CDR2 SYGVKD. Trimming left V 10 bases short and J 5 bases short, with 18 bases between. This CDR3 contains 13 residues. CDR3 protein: CATYSGRRDEQYF. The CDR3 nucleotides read TGTGCCACCTACTCAGGTCGACGGGACGAGCAGTACTTC.

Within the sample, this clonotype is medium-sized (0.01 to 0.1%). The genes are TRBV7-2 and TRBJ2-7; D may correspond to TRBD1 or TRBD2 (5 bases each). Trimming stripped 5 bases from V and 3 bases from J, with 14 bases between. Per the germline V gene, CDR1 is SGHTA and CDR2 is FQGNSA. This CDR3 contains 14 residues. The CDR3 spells CASSLGRQYYEQYF. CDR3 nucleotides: TGTGCCAGCAGCCTGGGACGGCAGTACTACGAGCAGTACTTC.

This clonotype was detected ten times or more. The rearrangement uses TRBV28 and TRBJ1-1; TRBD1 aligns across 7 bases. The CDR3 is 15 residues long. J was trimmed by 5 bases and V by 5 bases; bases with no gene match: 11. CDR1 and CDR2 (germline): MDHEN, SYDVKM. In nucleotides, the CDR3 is TGTGCCAGCAGTCCCCCCGACAGGGTGGGGACTGAAGCTTTCTTT. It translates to CASSPPDRVGTEAFF.

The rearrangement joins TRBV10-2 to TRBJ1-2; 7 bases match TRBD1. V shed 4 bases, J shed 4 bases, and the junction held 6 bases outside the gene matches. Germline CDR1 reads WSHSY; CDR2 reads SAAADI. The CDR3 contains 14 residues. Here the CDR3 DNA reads TGCGCCAGCAGTGCAGTACAGGGGACCTATGGCTACACCTTC. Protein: CASSAVQGTYGYTF.

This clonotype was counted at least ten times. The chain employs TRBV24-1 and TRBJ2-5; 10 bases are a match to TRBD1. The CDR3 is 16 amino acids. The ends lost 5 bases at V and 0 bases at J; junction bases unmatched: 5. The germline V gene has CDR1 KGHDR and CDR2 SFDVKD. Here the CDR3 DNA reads TGTGCCACCAGTGTCGGGACAGGGGAGGACCAAGAGACCCAGTACTTC. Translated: CATSVGTGEDQETQYF.